Shown below are 10 T cell receptor beta chains from a single sample sequenced in a study of T cells after yellow fever vaccination. In TCRdb, the 5' RACE reads were re-called with MiXCR into one record per CDR3 protein. The table records fewer than 400,000 distinct CDR3 sequences, about 11% of them present only once. Sequenced here: CD4+ T cells sorted from PBMCs, sampled 45 days after the yellow fever booster vaccination. The receptors were sampled from a man aged 18 to 29 who received the YFV17D yellow fever vaccine.

The V gene is TRBV5-1, the J gene TRBJ1-2; 9 nucleotides line up with TRBD1. This CDR3 spans 17 amino acids. The junction had 11 bases not matched to a gene; V was cut back by 0 bases and J by 5 bases. Looked up from germline, CDR1 is SGHRS and CDR2 is YFSETQ. CDR3 sequence: CASSLAAVGDRDYGYTF. The DNA for the CDR3 is TGCGCCAGCAGCTTGGCGGCGGTTGGGGACAGGGATTATGGCTACACCTTC.

In its sample, this clonotype was seen a few times. The chain has TRBV7-9 and TRBJ1-4; D not certain. The CDR3 length is 16 residues. Trimming took off 4 bases at V and 0 bases at J, with 12 bases between the two ends. Per germline, CDR1 SEHNR and CDR2 FQNEAQ (reference sequence). Here the CDR3 reads CASSSPAGATNEKLFF. The CDR3 DNA sequence: TGTGCCAGCAGCTCTCCCGCTGGTGCAACTAATGAAAAACTGTTTTTT.

The sample holds a few counts of this clonotype. The rearrangement links TRBV20-1 to TRBJ2-1; 8 nucleotides match TRBD2. CDR1 DFQATT and CDR2 SNEGSKA come from the germline V gene (reference sequence). The length of the CDR3 is 15 residues. The junction had 11 bases not matched to a gene; V was cut back by 6 bases and J by 4 bases. CDR3 nucleotides: TGCAGTGCCTGGACCGGACTAGCACTATACAATGAGCAGTTCTTC. Translation gives CSAWTGLALYNEQFF.

This clonotype was counted many times. The chain employs TRBV12-3 or TRBV12-4 and TRBJ2-5; 13 bases agree with TRBD2. The CDR3 totals 19 residues. V trimming: 6 bases; J trimming: 5 bases; junction bases outside the gene matches: 18. CDR3 amino acids: CASSRKRLAGGEIGETQYF. In DNA form, the CDR3 reads TGTGCCAGCAGCCGAAAACGACTAGCGGGGGGCGAGATCGGGGAGACCCAGTACTTC.

The chain joins TRBV7-9 to TRBJ1-1, with 7 bases fitting TRBD1. The CDR3 runs 16 residues. Germline CDR1 is SEHNR and CDR2 is FQNEAQ (reference sequence). The J segment lost 4 bases and the V segment lost 5 bases, leaving 13 bases of the junction unmatched. CDR3 loop: CASSIPYRGGGTEAFF. Written as DNA, the CDR3 is TGTGCCAGCAGCATACCATACAGGGGTGGAGGCACTGAAGCTTTCTTT.

The rearrangement uses TRBV5-1 and TRBJ2-5; TRBD2 aligns across 9 bases. The CDR3 has 21 residues. From germline, CDR1 is SGHRS and CDR2 YFSETQ. V dropped 0 bases and J dropped 0; count of bases not matched to a gene: 18. CDR3 sequence (DNA): TGCGCCAGCAGCTTGGCCCTACGCAGGTCTAGCGGGGCCCGAGACCAAGAGACCCAGTACTTC. Translation: CASSLALRRSSGARDQETQYF. The whole variable domain, remainder taken from reference TRBV5-1 and TRBJ2-5, is KAGVTQTPRYLIKTRGQQVTLSCSPISGHRSVSWYQQTPGQGLQFLFEYFSETQRNKGNFPGRFSGRQFSNSRSEMNVSTLELGDSALYLCASSLALRRSSGARDQETQYFGPGTRLLVL.

This chain uses TRBV2 with TRBJ1-5, with D tentatively TRBD1 (6 bases). Trimming cost V 3 bases and J 7 bases, with 13 bases left between them. Germline V lookup: CDR1 SNHLY, CDR2 FYNNEI. This CDR3 comprises 14 residues. CDR3 sequence reads: CASSEDNRVQPQHF. CDR3 coding DNA: TGTGCCAGCAGTGAGGACAACAGGGTCCAGCCCCAGCATTTT.

This clonotype appeared many times. One end of the junction fails to match germline, which may point to a read error. This rearrangement joins TRBV15 to TRBJ2-5; perhaps TRBD2 as D (6 bases). From germline, CDR1 is LNHNV and CDR2 YYDKDF (reference sequence). The CDR3 is 15 residues long. CDR3 residues: CATSFDGTPGVGVNF. DNA of the CDR3: TGTGCCACCAGCTTTGACGGGACTCCTGGGGTAGGGGTGAACTTC.

This clonotype appeared a few times. This sequence joins TRBV7-4 and TRBJ2-7; 9 positions agree with TRBD1. J was trimmed by 0 bases and V by 4 bases; bases with no gene match: 7. The CDR3 has 16 amino acids. Looked up from germline, CDR1 is SGHVT and CDR2 is SQSDAQ. In DNA, the CDR3 is TGTGCCAGCAGCTCACGGGACAGGGAAAGCTCCTACGAGCAGTACGTC. It translates to CASSSRDRESSYEQYV.

The chain carries TRBV14 and TRBJ2-3; a possible D gene is TRBD2 (5 bases). Germline V gene sequence: CDR1 SGHDN, CDR2 FVKESK. Trimming pared 6 bases from V and 4 bases from J, leaving 11 bases between. The CDR3 contains 13 residues. CDR3 nucleotides: TGTGCCAGCAGTTACATCGGGGCAGATACGCAGTATTTT. Its protein product is CASSYIGADTQYF.